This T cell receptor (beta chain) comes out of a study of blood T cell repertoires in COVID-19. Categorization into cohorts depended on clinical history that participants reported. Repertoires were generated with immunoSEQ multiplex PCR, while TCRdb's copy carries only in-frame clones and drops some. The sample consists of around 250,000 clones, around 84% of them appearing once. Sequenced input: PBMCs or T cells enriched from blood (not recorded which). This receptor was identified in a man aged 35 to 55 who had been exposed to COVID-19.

The CDR3 here is CAWSPRYEQYF. In DNA, the CDR3 is TGTGCCTGGAGCCCCAGATACGAGCAGTACTTC. This chain uses TRBV30 with TRBJ2-7; the D is unclear. The germline V gene has CDR1 GTSNPN and CDR2 SVGIG (reference sequence). V lost 3 bases to trimming and J lost 4 bases, with 7 bases between them. This CDR3 comprises 11 residues.